This passage covers 9 T cell receptor beta chains from one sample sequenced in a study of T cell repertoires in cytomegalovirus infection. TCRdb reprocessed the reads via MiXCR and lists one record per CDR3 protein. The data contain around 550,000 distinct CDR3 sequences, less than 30% of them singletons. The sequencing input was PBMCs. Receptor source: a human donor in good health (CMV status not recorded). Some clones in this sample may be carry-over from other donors' samples.

The genes are TRBV5-6 and TRBJ1-3; D is ambiguous. This CDR3 comprises 15 residues. Per germline, CDR1 SGHDT and CDR2 YYEEEE. Deletions cut 5 bases from V and 0 bases from J, with 12 bases between. The CDR3 region is CASRALGDSGNTIYF. CDR3 DNA: TGTGCCAGCAGGGCACTAGGAGACTCTGGAAACACCATATATTTT.

The genes are TRBV27 and TRBJ1-5; D is uncertain. Germline V gene lookup returns CDR1 MNHEY and CDR2 SMNVEV (reference sequence). This CDR3 region has 14 residues. V was clipped by 5 bases and J by 3 bases, with 11 bases between them. CDR3 amino acids: CASSLRRVNQPQHF. CDR3 bases: TGTGCCAGCAGTCTCCGACGGGTCAATCAGCCCCAGCATTTT.

The V gene is TRBV6-1, the J gene TRBJ2-4; TRBD2 might be the D (7 bases). Germline CDR1 is MNHNS and CDR2 is SASEGT. CDR3 size: 14 residues. V lost 7 bases, J lost 9 bases, and 19 bases lay in between. Here the CDR3 reads CASIPSGGGGIQYF. The CDR3 DNA reads TGTGCCAGCATCCCGTCGGGGGGCGGAGGCATTCAGTACTTC.

Only a few counts were recorded for this clonotype. In nucleotides, the CDR3 is TGTGCCAGTAGCACGACCAGCATACAGGGGGGGAACACTGAAGCTTTCTTT. Translation: CASSTTSIQGGNTEAFF. J is TRBJ1-1 and V is TRBV19; 8 nucleotides align to TRBD1. Per the germline V gene, CDR1 is LNHDA and CDR2 is SQIVND (reference sequence). CDR3 size: 17 residues. Unmatched junction bases numbered 13, after V lost 6 bases and J lost 1 base.

This clonotype was counted ten times or more. J is TRBJ2-2 and V is TRBV7-2; 9 bases are shared with TRBD2. CDR3 length equals 15 residues. CDR1 and CDR2 (germline): SGHTA, FQGNSA. The J segment lost 6 bases and the V segment lost 4 bases, leaving 6 bases of the junction unmatched. The CDR3 spells CASSYLAGDAGELFF. In nucleotides, the CDR3 is TGTGCCAGCAGCTACTTAGCGGGAGATGCCGGGGAGCTGTTTTTT.

The rearrangement links TRBV18 to TRBJ1-1; 9 bases fit TRBD1. J gave up 4 bases and V 1 base, and 10 bases lay outside the gene matches. Germline lookup yields CDR1 KGHSH and CDR2 LQKENI. The CDR3 spans 17 residues. As DNA, the CDR3 is TGTGCCAGCTCACCACGGCGGACAGGGGAGGATGTCACTGAAGCTTTCTTT. As protein: CASSPRRTGEDVTEAFF.

This clonotype has just a few counts. The rearrangement joins TRBV7-2 to TRBJ2-2; TRBD2 is a possible D gene (6 bases). V was clipped by 4 bases and J by 0 bases, with 15 bases between them. CDR3 size: 17 residues. Germline CDR1 reads SGHTA; CDR2 reads FQGNSA. In nucleotides, the CDR3 is TGTGCCAGCAGCTACCCGGGACTGGTCACGAACACCGGGGAGCTGTTTTTT. Its translation is CASSYPGLVTNTGELFF.

The chain employs TRBV27 and TRBJ1-4; 8 bases agree with TRBD1. The CDR3 spans 17 residues. Germline-derived CDR1 and CDR2 are MNHEY and SMNVEV (reference sequence). The V and J ends lost 5 bases and 3 bases, in that order; junction bases with no gene match: 11. The DNA for the CDR3 is TGTGCCAGCAGTCCTCGGACAGGGAAGGCGGCTAATGAAAAACTGTTTTTT. The encoded protein is CASSPRTGKAANEKLFF. Variable domain in full (rest from reference TRBV27 and TRBJ1-4): EAQVTQNPRYLITVTGKKLTVTCSQNMNHEYMSWYRQDPGLGLRQIYYSMNVEVTDKGDVPEGYKVSRKEKRNFPLILESPSPNQTSLYFCASSPRTGKAANEKLFFGSGTQLSVL.

This clonotype has more than one count but fewer than ten. The rearrangement links TRBV29-1 to TRBJ1-1; D might be TRBD1 (5 bases). The CDR3 covers 12 residues. The V gene's germline CDR1 is SQVTM and CDR2 ANQGSEA. The V gene lost 3 bases and the J gene lost 0 bases, with 5 bases spanning the gap. Written as DNA, the CDR3 is TGCAGCGTTGACAGGGTGAACACTGAAGCTTTCTTT. It codes for CSVDRVNTEAFF.